Following are 26 T cell receptor beta chains from one sample sequenced in a study of blood T cell repertoires in COVID-19. Produced via immunoSEQ multiplex PCR; TCRdb's table is partial and in-frame only. The data contain about 170,000 clones, just under 85% of them seen just once; the ten biggest clones take up around 8%. The specimen sequenced was peripheral blood. These receptors were obtained from a woman aged 80 or over with COVID-19, enrolled during active disease.

This sequence joins TRBV4-1 and TRBJ1-4; D is ambiguous. CDR1 is MGHRA, CDR2 YSYEKL, per germline. This CDR3 region has 16 residues. Trimming removed 4 bases at V and 0 bases at J, with 12 bases between. The CDR3 region is CASSPPGRATNEKLFF. The CDR3 nucleotides read TGCGCCAGCAGCCCCCCGGGGAGGGCAACTAATGAAAAACTGTTTTTT.

The V call is TRBV15, the J call TRBJ1-5, with D unclear. The CDR3 is 14 amino acids. V lost 0 bases to trimming and J lost 7 bases, with 10 bases between them. Germline CDR1 LNHNV, CDR2 YYDKDF (reference sequence). CDR3 in DNA: TGTGCCACCAGCAGAGATAGAGTCGGGCAGCCCCAGCATTTT. Protein product: CATSRDRVGQPQHF.

This chain connects TRBV6-5 to TRBJ2-7; a weak D match, TRBD2 (6 bases). V was clipped by 0 bases and J by 3 bases, with 12 bases between them. Germline CDR1 reads MNHEY; CDR2 reads SVGAGI. The CDR3 is made up of 15 amino acids. CDR3 sequence (DNA): TGTGCCAGCAGTTACTCAAGCGGAGGGGACTACGAGCAGTACTTC. Translated, it gives CASSYSSGGDYEQYF.

In this sample, this clone turned up a few times. The chain recombines TRBV4-2 with TRBJ2-3; 14 bases align to TRBD2. The germline V gene encodes CDR1 LGHNA and CDR2 YNFKEQ. With V trimmed by 1 base and J by 3 bases, 6 bases remained unmatched. CDR3 length equals 18 residues. The CDR3 region is CASSQVGGLAGVTDTQYF. CDR3 bases: TGTGCCAGCAGCCAAGTAGGGGGACTAGCGGGGGTTACAGATACGCAGTATTTT.

This clone occurred a few times. The rearrangement joins TRBV5-4 to TRBJ2-1, with 7 bases that match TRBD2. Germline CDR1 is SGHNT and CDR2 is YYREEE (reference sequence). This CDR3 has 14 amino acids. The trim removed 6 bases at V and 8 bases at J, leaving 11 bases unmatched. The CDR3 region is CASTSPGGVDEQFF. As DNA, the CDR3 is TGTGCCAGCACCTCGCCGGGAGGAGTCGATGAGCAGTTCTTC. Together with reference TRBV5-4 and TRBJ2-1, the CDR3 gives the full variable domain: ETGVTQSPTHLIKTRGQQVTLRCSSQSGHNTVSWYQQALGQGPQFIFQYYREEENGRGNFPPRFSGLQFPNYSSELNVNALELDDSALYLCASTSPGGVDEQFFGPGTRLTVL.

In DNA, the CDR3 is TGCGCCAGCAGCTTGGGAATCGGGACTAGCCGCACAGATACGCAGTATTTT. This codes for CASSLGIGTSRTDTQYF. The rearrangement links TRBV5-1 to TRBJ2-3; TRBD2 matches 9 bases. The CDR3 consists of 17 residues. Looked up from germline, CDR1 is SGHRS and CDR2 is YFSETQ. J was trimmed by 1 base and V by 0 bases; bases with no gene match: 6. Variable domain in full (rest from reference TRBV5-1 and TRBJ2-3): KAGVTQTPRYLIKTRGQQVTLSCSPISGHRSVSWYQQTPGQGLQFLFEYFSETQRNKGNFPGRFSGRQFSNSRSEMNVSTLELGDSALYLCASSLGIGTSRTDTQYFGPGTRLTVL.

The chain uses TRBV5-1 and TRBJ2-1; no clear D. V dropped 0 bases and J dropped 5 bases, with 6 bases sitting between them. The CDR3 covers 13 residues. Germline V CDR1 and CDR2: SGHRS, YFSETQ. The CDR3 region has the DNA TGCGCCAGCAGCTTGGGCTACGACAATGAGCAGTTCTTC. It specifies CASSLGYDNEQFF.

Remarks on this clone: This sample includes further DNA sequences coding for the same CDR3. V usage is TRBV5-6 and J usage is TRBJ1-5, with a weak D call TRBD1 (5 bases). V was clipped by 0 bases and J by 5 bases, with 9 bases between them. From germline, CDR1 is SGHDT and CDR2 YYEEEE. The CDR3 sequence is 14 residues long. CDR3 in DNA: TGTGCCAGCAGCTTGGCGGGGGTACATCAGCCCCAGCATTTT. Its protein is CASSLAGVHQPQHF. Drawing the rest from reference TRBV5-6 and TRBJ1-5, the complete variable domain is DAGVTQSPTHLIKTRGQQVTLRCSPKSGHDTVSWYQQALGQGPQFIFQYYEEEERQRGNFPDRFSGHQFPNYSSELNVNALLLGDSALYLCASSLAGVHQPQHFGDGTRLSIL.

This clone is a singleton in its sample. The genes are TRBV9 and TRBJ1-1; D gene unclear. Germline V gives CDR1 SGDLS, CDR2 YYNGEE. The V and J ends lost 4 bases and 4 bases respectively, with 14 bases between them. This CDR3 spans 14 amino acids. The CDR3 region is CASSNNGRGTEAFF. The CDR3 DNA follows: TGTGCCAGCAGCAACAACGGACGGGGCACTGAAGCTTTCTTT.

This clone appeared a single time. This chain joins TRBV24-1 and TRBJ2-3; perhaps TRBD1 as D (6 bases). The CDR3 is 14 amino acids. V shed 5 bases and J shed 4 bases, with 12 bases lying between them. Germline V gene data show CDR1 as KGHDR and CDR2 as SFDVKD. The CDR3 coding sequence is TGTGCCACCAGTGCCGAGGGACACCCAGATACGCAGTATTTT. Translation gives CATSAEGHPDTQYF.

The J gene is TRBJ2-7, the V gene TRBV28, with D possibly TRBD1 on 6 matching bases. Germline CDR1 reads MDHEN; CDR2 reads SYDVKM. V was pared by 4 bases and J by 6 bases, with 25 bases between. The CDR3 consists of 17 residues. The CDR3 loop reads CASSSSNAVPTGGEQYF. CDR3 nucleotides: TGTGCCAGCAGTTCATCCAATGCGGTTCCGACAGGAGGCGAGCAGTACTTC.

The chain uses TRBV10-3 and TRBJ1-1; perhaps TRBD1 as D (5 bases). The CDR3 loop spans 13 amino acids. Germline-derived CDR1 and CDR2 are ENHRY and SYGVKD. Deletions cut 6 bases from V and 1 base from J, with 9 bases between. In DNA, the CDR3 is TGTGCCATCAGGGACGGGGGGAACACTGAAGCTTTCTTT. This gives the protein CAIRDGGNTEAFF.

The chain is built from TRBV19 and TRBJ1-2, with no clear D. Trimming cost V 6 bases and J 6 bases, with 17 bases left between them. The CDR3 totals 14 residues. In germline, CDR1 is LNHDA, CDR2 SQIVND (reference sequence). The CDR3 DNA reads TGTGCCAGTAGACCGTCTAGATTACCTAATGGCTACACCTTC. This encodes CASRPSRLPNGYTF. The variable domain in full, completed from reference TRBV19 and TRBJ1-2, reads DGGITQSPKYLFRKEGQNVTLSCEQNLNHDAMYWYRQDPGQGLRLIYYSQIVNDFQKGDIAEGYSVSREKKESFPLTVTSAQKNPTAFYLCASRPSRLPNGYTFGSGTRLTVV.

V and J are TRBV7-9 and TRBJ2-5; 14 bases map to TRBD2. The CDR3 sequence is 17 residues long. The trim removed 4 bases at V and 0 bases at J, leaving 4 bases unmatched. Germline V CDR1 and CDR2: SEHNR, FQNEAQ (reference sequence). The CDR3 loop is CASSYGTSGGYQETQYF. CDR3 coding DNA: TGTGCCAGCAGCTACGGGACTAGCGGGGGATACCAAGAGACCCAGTACTTC. The variable domain in full, with the rest retrieved from reference TRBV7-9 and TRBJ2-5, is DTGVSQNPRHKITKRGQNVTFRCDPISEHNRLYWYRQTLGQGPEFLTYFQNEAQLEKSRLLSDRFSAERPKGSFSTLEIQRTEQGDSAMYLCASSYGTSGGYQETQYFGPGTRLLVL.

V is TRBV18 and J is TRBJ1-2, with D tentatively TRBD1 (6 bases). With 0 bases removed from V and 4 bases from J, the gap between germline ends came to 15 bases. In germline, CDR1 is KGHSH, CDR2 LQKENI. CDR3 length: 16 amino acids. The CDR3 sequence: CASSPPGTFRSYGYTF. In DNA, the CDR3 is TGTGCCAGCTCACCACCCGGGACATTCCGGAGCTATGGCTACACCTTC. Looking up the rest from reference TRBV18 and TRBJ1-2 gives the full variable domain: NAGVMQNPRHLVRRRGQEARLRCSPMKGHSHVYWYRQLPEEGLKFMVYLQKENIIDESGMPKERFSAEFPKEGPSILRIQQVVRGDSAAYFCASSPPGTFRSYGYTFGSGTRLTVV.

V and J are TRBV4-2 and TRBJ2-7, with TRBD2 identical over 7 bases. This CDR3 contains 15 residues. Looked up from germline, CDR1 is LGHNA and CDR2 is YNFKEQ. With V trimmed by 0 bases and J by 9 bases, 11 bases remained unmatched. The DNA of the CDR3 is TGTGCCAGCAGCCAAGATCCCCTAGCGGAGAGGGGGCAGTACTTC. This sequence encodes CASSQDPLAERGQYF.

The CDR3: CASRPGQGAYNEQFF. The CDR3 bases are TGTGCCAGCAGGCCGGGACAGGGAGCCTACAATGAGCAGTTCTTC. The chain joins TRBV6-5 to TRBJ2-1, with 9 bases identical to TRBD1. The germline V gene has CDR1 MNHEY and CDR2 SVGAGI. V shed 6 bases and J 2 bases; nucleotides not matched to a gene: 5. The CDR3 is 15 residues long.

The rearrangement joins TRBV14 to TRBJ1-6; D gene unclear. Trimming took 4 bases from V and 9 from J, leaving 10 bases between them. This CDR3 region has 13 residues. Looked up from germline, CDR1 is SGHDN and CDR2 is FVKESK. The CDR3 sequence: CASSRLGISPLHF. CDR3 bases: TGTGCCAGCAGCCGGCTCGGGATTTCACCCCTCCACTTT. Combining the CDR3 with reference TRBV14 and TRBJ1-6 gives the whole variable domain EAGVTQFPSHSVIEKGQTVTLRCDPISGHDNLYWYRRVMGKEIKFLLHFVKESKQDESGMPNNRFLAERTGGTYSTLKVQPAELEDSGVYFCASSRLGISPLHFGNGTRLTVT.

V gene TRBV7-3 combines with J gene TRBJ2-3; 11 nucleotides match TRBD2. The CDR3 is made up of 14 amino acids. Looked up from germline, CDR1 is SGHTA and CDR2 is FQGTGA. V lost 6 bases and J lost 6; bases outside the gene matches: 5. CDR3 in amino acids: CASSGTSGWDTQYF. In DNA, the CDR3 is TGTGCCAGCAGTGGGACTAGCGGTTGGGATACGCAGTATTTT.

The V gene is TRBV10-3, the J gene TRBJ1-5; D is unclear. Germline V lookup: CDR1 ENHRY, CDR2 SYGVKD. The CDR3 totals 15 residues. Trimming removed 10 bases at V and 0 bases at J, with 16 bases between. CDR3 amino acids: CATLRAGNSNQPQHF. CDR3 coding DNA: TGTGCCACCCTCCGGGCGGGGAATAGCAATCAGCCCCAGCATTTT.

The genes are TRBV5-1 and TRBJ1-2, with TRBD1 matching 8 bases. This CDR3 has 20 amino acids. The V and J ends lost 4 bases and 0 bases, in that order; junction bases with no gene match: 20. Germline-derived CDR1 and CDR2 are SGHRS and YFSETQ. The CDR3: CASSPRQGFRVEKANYGYTF. The CDR3 DNA sequence: TGCGCCAGCAGCCCTCGACAGGGGTTTCGGGTAGAAAAAGCTAACTATGGCTACACCTTC.

The genes are TRBV7-9 and TRBJ1-1, with D tentatively TRBD1 (5 bases). CDR3 size: 12 residues. Trimming pared 1 base from V and 14 bases from J, leaving 14 bases between. The germline CDR1 and CDR2 sequences are SEHNR and FQNEAQ (reference sequence). The CDR3 DNA sequence: TGTGCCAGCAGCTTAGATGTGGGGGGTGTCTTCTTT. Its protein is CASSLDVGGVFF.

This CDR3 is CASSLQVTSEKLFF. The CDR3 DNA reads TGTGCCAGCAGCCTCCAGGTAACCTCTGAAAAACTGTTTTTT. This chain links TRBV4-2 with TRBJ1-4; D unclear. Trimming stripped 4 bases from V and 7 bases from J, with 13 bases between. Germline-derived CDR1 and CDR2 are LGHNA and YNFKEQ. The CDR3 is made up of 14 amino acids.

J is TRBJ2-7 and V is TRBV15; 11 nucleotides agree with TRBD2. Germline CDR1 and CDR2: LNHNV and YYDKDF (reference sequence). This CDR3 contains 17 residues. V trimming: 0 bases; J trimming: 3 bases; junction bases outside the gene matches: 7. CDR3 in DNA: TGTGCCACCAGCAGAGATTCGACTAGCGGGAACCACTACGAGCAGTACTTC. This gives the protein CATSRDSTSGNHYEQYF. The complete variable domain, with remaining parts taken from reference TRBV15 and TRBJ2-7, reads DAMVIQNPRYQVTQFGKPVTLSCSQTLNHNVMYWYQQKSSQAPKLLFHYYDKDFNNEADTPDNFQSRRPNTSFCFLDIRSPGLGDTAMYLCATSRDSTSGNHYEQYFGPGTRLTVT.

This chain connects TRBV9 to TRBJ2-2; D remains unclear. The germline V and J ends were trimmed by 3 bases and 6 bases, with 27 bases remaining between them. Germline-derived CDR1 and CDR2 are SGDLS and YYNGEE. This CDR3 spans 19 amino acids. CDR3 nucleotide sequence: TGTGCCAGCAGCGGAGGCCCTCAGACGGCCGACTTAGGTGCCGGGGAGCTGTTTTTT. Translation: CASSGGPQTADLGAGELFF.

This chain links TRBV2 with TRBJ1-2; TRBD1 might be the D (5 bases). CDR1 SNHLY and CDR2 FYNNEI come from the germline V gene. V shed 3 bases and J shed 7 bases, with 21 bases lying between them. The CDR3 loop spans 16 amino acids. CDR3: CASSDPSRSGVGGYTF. The DNA of the CDR3 is TGTGCCAGCAGTGACCCAAGCCGATCGGGGGTGGGTGGCTACACCTTC.